The 24 T cell receptor beta chains below all came from one sample that was sequenced in a study of cytomegalovirus exposure and HLA in healthy donors. Measured with immunoSEQ multiplex PCR; TCRdb has only the in-frame clones, and not every one. The data show tens of thousands of clones, about 89% seen once. The sample was PBMCs. Receptor source: a woman between 18 and 29 years old in good health and CMV-seronegative.

The rearrangement joins TRBV7-2 to TRBJ1-2; 7 bases map to TRBD1. V gave up 2 bases and J gave up 1 base; unmatched junction bases: 4. Germline loops: CDR1 SGHTA, CDR2 FQGNSA. The CDR3 extends over 15 amino acids. This CDR3 reads CASSLIQGFNYGYTF. The CDR3 nucleotides are TGTGCCAGCAGCTTAATACAGGGGTTTAACTATGGCTACACCTTC.

The chain recombines TRBV7-3 with TRBJ2-4, with a weak D call TRBD2 (5 bases). Deletions cut 4 bases from V and 7 bases from J, with 11 bases between. The CDR3 sequence is 13 residues long. Germline CDR1 and CDR2: SGHTA and FQGTGA. The CDR3 DNA sequence: TGTGCCAGCAGCTCAGAGGGTGGCAACATTCAGTACTTC. Amino acid sequence: CASSSEGGNIQYF.

The CDR3 loop is CASSQKAGVNTGELFF. CDR3 in DNA: TGCGCCAGCAGCCAAAAAGCGGGGGTGAACACCGGGGAGCTGTTTTTT. This chain uses TRBV4-3 with TRBJ2-2, with 8 positions matching TRBD2. The CDR3 runs 16 residues. Germline CDR1 and CDR2: LGHNA and YSLEER. V shed 2 bases and J 1 base; nucleotides not matched to a gene: 3.

This chain connects TRBV5-6 to TRBJ1-2; a weak D match, TRBD1 (5 bases). Germline lookup yields CDR1 SGHDT and CDR2 YYEEEE. The CDR3 sequence is 13 residues long. The germline V and J ends were trimmed by 4 bases and 10 bases, with 17 bases remaining between them. The CDR3 is CASSASGSLFYTF. CDR3 bases: TGTGCCAGCAGCGCGTCAGGGTCTTTGTTCTACACCTTC.

The rearrangement joins TRBV28 to TRBJ2-7; D possibly corresponds to TRBD1 (5 bases). This CDR3 contains 15 residues. From germline, CDR1 is MDHEN and CDR2 SYDVKM. V was cut by 3 bases and J by 3 bases, with 15 bases left in between. The chain's CDR3 is CASSFFRRQFYEQYF. The DNA for the CDR3 is TGTGCCAGCAGTTTTTTCCGGAGACAGTTCTACGAGCAGTACTTC.

CDR3 DNA: TGTGCCAGCAGTTTCGGTCGCTGGGGGCGGGGGACTGAAGCTTTCTTT. Its translation is CASSFGRWGRGTEAFF. The V and J genes are TRBV28 and TRBJ1-1; a weak D match, TRBD1 (6 bases). This CDR3 contains 16 residues. The germline CDR1 and CDR2 sequences are MDHEN and SYDVKM. Trimming took off 3 bases at V and 5 bases at J, with 19 bases between the two ends.

The rearrangement uses TRBV4-3 and TRBJ1-6; tentatively, D is TRBD1 (5 bases). This CDR3 contains 19 residues. Trimming took 1 base from V and 0 from J, leaving 16 bases between them. The germline gives CDR1 LGHNA, CDR2 YSLEER. The CDR3 sequence: CASSQAGGGASSYNSPLHF. In DNA, the CDR3 is TGCGCCAGCAGCCAAGCGGGTGGTGGGGCGAGCTCCTATAATTCACCCCTCCACTTT.

The chain links TRBV13 to TRBJ2-3, with 11 bases fitting TRBD2. CDR1 is PRHDT, CDR2 FYEKMQ, per germline (reference sequence). The CDR3 consists of 15 residues. The V gene end was trimmed by 5 bases and the J gene end by 7 bases; junction bases not matched to a gene: 8. In nucleotides, the CDR3 is TGTGCCAGCAGCCCGGTAGCGGGAGGGGTTCATACGCAGTATTTT. Its translation: CASSPVAGGVHTQYF.

The chain links TRBV27 to TRBJ1-2; possible D gene TRBD1, 6 bases. Germline CDR1 is MNHEY and CDR2 is SMNVEV (reference sequence). V lost 5 bases, J lost 6 bases, and 16 bases lay in between. The CDR3 consists of 14 residues. The CDR3, as DNA: TGTGCCAGCAGTCCCACAGGGCCTTTTGATGGCTACACCTTC. This translates into CASSPTGPFDGYTF.

The V call is TRBV6-1, the J call TRBJ1-1; 10 bases are shared with TRBD1. CDR1 and CDR2 from the germline V gene are MNHNS and SASEGT. This CDR3 spans 14 amino acids. The ends lost 6 bases at V and 4 bases at J; junction bases unmatched: 5. In nucleotides, the CDR3 is TGTGCCAGCAGCCTAAGGACAGGGGGCACTGAAGCTTTCTTT. It codes for CASSLRTGGTEAFF.

The rearrangement links TRBV6-5 to TRBJ2-1; 7 nucleotides line up with TRBD2. J gave up 3 bases and V 8 bases, and 7 bases lay outside the gene matches. CDR1 MNHEY and CDR2 SVGAGI come from the germline V gene. The CDR3 sequence is 14 residues long. CDR3 sequence reads: CASGGRGFYNEQFF. The CDR3 coding sequence is TGTGCCAGCGGGGGGAGGGGATTCTACAATGAGCAGTTCTTC.

The chain joins TRBV5-1 to TRBJ1-2; 9 nucleotides match TRBD1. J gave up 6 bases and V 0 bases, and 3 bases lay outside the gene matches. This CDR3 has 14 amino acids. Germline V lookup: CDR1 SGHRS, CDR2 YFSETQ. DNA for the CDR3: TGCGCCAGCAGCTTGGGACAGGGGGGAGATGGCTACACCTTC. Amino acids: CASSLGQGGDGYTF.

CDR3 protein: CASSPGRSGLGNQPQHF. Here the CDR3 DNA reads TGTGCCAGTAGTCCCGGGAGATCGGGGCTGGGCAATCAGCCCCAGCATTTT. The chain joins TRBV19 to TRBJ1-5, with D possibly being TRBD1 (5 bases). The V gene lost 5 bases and the J gene lost 2 bases, with 19 bases spanning the gap. The CDR3 spans 17 residues. CDR1 LNHDA and CDR2 SQIVND come from the germline V gene (reference sequence).

The chain is built from TRBV27 and TRBJ1-5, with TRBD1 matching over 8 bases. The CDR3 extends over 16 amino acids. The J segment lost 2 bases and the V segment lost 4 bases, leaving 7 bases of the junction unmatched. Germline CDR1 reads MNHEY; CDR2 reads SMNVEV (reference sequence). The CDR3 DNA follows: TGTGCCAGCAGTTCCCGGACAGGGACTGGCAATCAGCCCCAGCATTTT. Translation gives CASSSRTGTGNQPQHF.

The V call is TRBV19, the J call TRBJ2-1; 9 bases line up with TRBD1. Germline V gene lookup returns CDR1 LNHDA and CDR2 SQIVND (reference sequence). The CDR3 runs to 15 residues. V lost 4 bases and J lost 8; bases outside the gene matches: 9. The CDR3 region has the DNA TGTGCCAGTAGTACTCCCGGGACAGGGCTCTATGAGCAGTTCTTC. Amino acid sequence: CASSTPGTGLYEQFF. Variable domain in full (rest from reference TRBV19 and TRBJ2-1): DGGITQSPKYLFRKEGQNVTLSCEQNLNHDAMYWYRQDPGQGLRLIYYSQIVNDFQKGDIAEGYSVSREKKESFPLTVTSAQKNPTAFYLCASSTPGTGLYEQFFGPGTRLTVL.

The chain has TRBV28 and TRBJ2-7; 8 bases agree with TRBD2. This CDR3 has 15 residues. After removal of 5 bases from V and 4 bases from J, the junction contained 10 bases not matched to a gene. CDR1 and CDR2 from the germline V gene are MDHEN and SYDVKM. The CDR3: CASSPSTGLGYEQYF. As DNA, the CDR3 is TGTGCCAGCAGTCCGTCAACGGGACTAGGGTACGAGCAGTACTTC.

The rearrangement links TRBV19 to TRBJ1-1; no clear D. Trimming left V 5 bases short and J 10 bases short, with 17 bases between. Germline-derived CDR1 and CDR2 are LNHDA and SQIVND (reference sequence). This CDR3 contains 13 residues. The CDR3 is CASSSPRGRGAFF. In nucleotides, the CDR3 is TGTGCCAGTAGTTCCCCTCGTGGCCGGGGAGCTTTCTTT.

The V and J genes are TRBV2 and TRBJ1-2, with 9 bases fitting TRBD1. Trimming took 6 bases from V and 7 from J; bases not matched to a gene: 6. The germline V gene has CDR1 SNHLY and CDR2 FYNNEI. This CDR3 comprises 13 residues. The CDR3: CASRDRGLGGYTF. The CDR3 region has the DNA TGTGCCAGCAGAGACAGGGGGTTAGGTGGCTACACCTTC.

The V and J genes are TRBV19 and TRBJ2-5, with 9 bases matching TRBD1. V was clipped by 4 bases and J by 5 bases; unmatched bases: 5. Germline-derived CDR1 and CDR2 are LNHDA and SQIVND (reference sequence). The CDR3 length is 14 residues. CDR3: CASSTGTGRETQYF. The CDR3 DNA is TGTGCCAGTAGTACAGGGACAGGGAGGGAGACCCAGTACTTC.

This clone showed up just a few times. J is TRBJ2-1 and V is TRBV4-1, with 7 bases identical to TRBD2. The CDR3 length is 18 residues. CDR1 is MGHRA and CDR2 is YSYEKL in the germline V gene. J gave up 3 bases and V 2 bases, and 13 bases lay outside the gene matches. This CDR3 reads CASSQNWASGFLYNEQFF. The DNA of the CDR3 is TGCGCCAGCAGCCAAAACTGGGCTAGCGGATTTCTCTACAATGAGCAGTTCTTC.

The J gene is TRBJ1-6, the V gene TRBV10-2; D is unclear. Deletions cut 0 bases from V and 9 bases from J, with 6 bases between. The germline V gene has CDR1 WSHSY and CDR2 SAAADI. The CDR3 is made up of 13 amino acids. The chain's CDR3 is CASSESRVSPLHF. In DNA, the CDR3 is TGCGCCAGCAGTGAGTCGCGGGTTTCACCCCTCCACTTT.

The J gene is TRBJ1-1, the V gene TRBV4-3; TRBD1 aligns across 11 bases. The CDR3 extends over 15 amino acids. CDR1 is LGHNA, CDR2 YSLEER, per germline. The J segment lost 5 bases and the V segment lost 5 bases, leaving 7 bases of the junction unmatched. The CDR3 loop reads CASSTIGTGGTEAFF. The CDR3 nucleotides read TGCGCCAGCAGCACAATTGGGACAGGGGGAACTGAAGCTTTCTTT.

This clone was seen a handful of times. The chain uses TRBV28 and TRBJ2-7, with 9 bases matching TRBD1. Unmatched junction bases numbered 8, after V lost 6 bases and J lost 5 bases. The CDR3 totals 14 residues. In germline, CDR1 is MDHEN, CDR2 SYDVKM. The CDR3 loop is CASSGTGFGHEQYF. For the CDR3, the DNA is TGTGCCAGCAGCGGGACAGGGTTTGGGCACGAGCAGTACTTC.

The chain carries TRBV19 and TRBJ2-3; TRBD2 matches at 8 bases. The trim removed 5 bases at V and 5 bases at J, leaving 9 bases unmatched. This CDR3 region has 15 residues. CDR1 and CDR2 from the germline V gene are LNHDA and SQIVND (reference sequence). The CDR3 coding sequence is TGTGCCAGTAGTCGCGGGGGGAGCGCAGGAGATACGCAGTATTTT. The encoded protein is CASSRGGSAGDTQYF.